These T cell receptor beta chains were read from a single sample in a study of cytomegalovirus exposure and HLA in healthy donors. Repertoires were generated with immunoSEQ multiplex PCR, while TCRdb's copy carries only in-frame clones and drops some. The sample shows fewer than 60,000 clones, 94% of them seen only once. The sample consisted of PBMCs. These receptors all come from a woman between 18 and 30 years old in good health and CMV-seropositive. Each CDR3 is given with its conserved first and last residue.

v_call: TRBV6-5; cdr3_aa: CASSYFTGENTGELFF
v_call: TRBV27; cdr3_aa: CASSPGRLGTDTQYF
v_call: TRBV12-5; cdr3_aa: CASGWTGDETQYF
v_call: TRBV27; cdr3_aa: CASSPVPGQGLVSPLHF
v_call: TRBV19; cdr3_aa: CASAPDRLTGELFF
v_call: TRBV6-1; cdr3_aa: CASRLTGLGETQYF
v_call: TRBV27; cdr3_aa: CAGSLQLGGGVGENIQYF
v_call: TRBV30; cdr3_aa: CACLAGLGNEQFF
v_call: TRBV20-1; cdr3_aa: CSARGMGQEYF
v_call: TRBV27; cdr3_aa: CASSFRDRYTDTQYF
v_call: TRBV4-1; cdr3_aa: CASSLDRDGTGELFF
v_call: TRBV27; cdr3_aa: CASSSRGEGNEQFF
v_call: TRBV27; cdr3_aa: CASSLAGDYGYTF
v_call: TRBV10-3; cdr3_aa: CATLGGAEMNTGELFF